The entry below describes one TCR beta chain. The trim removed 3 bases at V and 2 bases at J, leaving 0 bases unmatched. This CDR3 region has 14 residues. Germline lookup yields CDR1 MNHEY and CDR2 SMNVEV (reference sequence). This sample stems from a study of shared T cell receptors in the human thymus. This table comes from immunoSEQ multiplex PCR, and its TCRdb copy is limited to in-frame clones, with some not included. The repertoire holds over 650,000 clones, with over 75% as singletons. The same specimen was also included in a second study, on human thymus T cells. According to that study: From resections taken during corrective heart surgery, the thymus tissue was obtained. Apparent skewing of V and J gene usage characterized both thymic and blood repertoires. Overlap was high between thymic repertoires from unrelated individuals, as reported in related research.

This clonotype was obtained from a boy under two years old with a congenital heart defect. Specimen: thymocytes. The chain combines TRBV27 with TRBJ2-5, with 10 bases aligning to TRBD2. The CDR3 DNA reads TGTGCCAGCAGTTTTAGCGGGGGGCAAGAGACCCAGTACTTC. It codes for CASSFSGGQETQYF.